This T cell receptor (beta chain) is from a study of cytomegalovirus exposure and HLA in healthy donors. Per germline, CDR1 SGHRS and CDR2 YFSETQ. The CDR3 extends over 16 amino acids. Unmatched junction bases numbered 7, after V lost 4 bases and J lost 0 bases. PCR amplification relied on 60 Vbeta primers (plus 13 Jbeta primers). TCRdb keeps only in-frame clones here, not all; method: immunoSEQ multiplex PCR. The table has 150,000 to 200,000 clones, around 86% seen once; the top ten hold 1.5% to 2%. This chain uses TRBV5-1 with TRBJ1-5; 7 bases are a match to TRBD1. This TCR came from a woman aged 18-30 years in good health and CMV-seronegative. Sequencing was performed on PBMCs. CDR3 nucleotide sequence: TGCGCCAGCAGCCCGACAGGGATCAATAGCAATCAGCCCCAGCATTTT. Translating gives CASSPTGINSNQPQHF.